Listed here are 14 T cell receptor beta chains from one sample, sequenced in a study of CD8 T cells in ankylosing spondylitis. TCRdb independently ran MiXCR on the 5' RACE reads; one entry per CDR3 protein. The sample comprises 30,000 to 45,000 distinct CDR3 sequences, 3% to 3.5% of which are singletons, and 2.5% to 3.5% rests with the top ten. The sequenced material came from blood, either unsorted or a sorted T cell fraction (not recorded which). The receptors come from a male donor with ankylosing spondylitis or in good health (not recorded which).

This clonotype was seen many times. The chain joins TRBV9 to TRBJ2-5; 13 bases match TRBD2. V was pared by 3 bases and J by 2 bases, with 1 base of the junction left unmatched. The CDR3 totals 15 residues. Germline values: CDR1 SGDLS, CDR2 YYNGEE. The CDR3 DNA sequence: TGTGCCAGCAGCGAGACTAGCGGGAGGCAAGAGACCCAGTACTTC. This encodes CASSETSGRQETQYF.

This clonotype came up many times. The CDR3 nucleotides are TGTGCCAGCGGGACCAGACAGGGCGGGGAGCTGTTTTTT. Translated, it gives CASGTRQGGELFF. J is TRBJ2-2 and V is TRBV9; the match to TRBD1 covers 7 bases. CDR3 length: 13 amino acids. The V and J ends lost 7 bases and 7 bases, in that order; junction bases with no gene match: 7. The germline gives CDR1 SGDLS, CDR2 YYNGEE. The full variable domain, with the rest looked up from reference TRBV9 and TRBJ2-2, is DSGVTQTPKHLITATGQRVTLRCSPRSGDLSVYWYQQSLDQGLQFLIQYYNGEERAKGNILERFSAQQFPDLHSELNLSSLELGDSALYFCASGTRQGGELFFGEGSRLTVL.

This clonotype appeared many times. In nucleotides, the CDR3 is TGTGCCAGCAGCCCCACGGGGAGCGGGAGTCAAGAGACCCAGTACTTC. This translates into CASSPTGSGSQETQYF. The chain recombines TRBV9 with TRBJ2-5, with 8 nucleotides matching TRBD2. CDR1 and CDR2 (germline): SGDLS, YYNGEE. The V gene end was trimmed by 4 bases and the J gene end by 2 bases; junction bases not matched to a gene: 10. The CDR3 consists of 16 residues.

Ten or more counts support this clonotype. The rearrangement joins TRBV9 to TRBJ2-1; 12 bases are a match to TRBD2. The ends lost 0 bases at V and 5 bases at J; junction bases unmatched: 0. Germline loops: CDR1 SGDLS, CDR2 YYNGEE. The CDR3 spans 15 residues. CDR3 loop: CASSVGTSGNNEQFF. CDR3 sequence (DNA): TGTGCCAGCAGCGTAGGGACTAGCGGGAACAATGAGCAGTTCTTC.

This clonotype was seen at least ten times. The chain has TRBV9 and TRBJ2-3; D is perhaps TRBD1 or TRBD2 (5 bases each). The V end lost 6 bases, the J end lost 2 bases, and 10 bases lay between the germline ends. CDR3 size: 13 residues. Per germline, CDR1 SGDLS and CDR2 YYNGEE. The CDR3: CASTGTNTDTQYF. The DNA for the CDR3 is TGTGCCAGCACCGGGACGAACACAGATACGCAGTATTTT. Combining the CDR3 with reference TRBV9 and TRBJ2-3 gives the whole variable domain DSGVTQTPKHLITATGQRVTLRCSPRSGDLSVYWYQQSLDQGLQFLIQYYNGEERAKGNILERFSAQQFPDLHSELNLSSLELGDSALYFCASTGTNTDTQYFGPGTRLTVL.

In its sample, this clonotype was seen many times. This chain joins TRBV9 and TRBJ2-1; 9 bases fit TRBD2. Looked up from germline, CDR1 is SGDLS and CDR2 is YYNGEE. Losses at the gene ends were 0 bases for V and 6 bases for J; bases not matched to a gene: 7. The CDR3 is made up of 16 amino acids. The CDR3 reads CASSVGREGRGNEQFF. The DNA of the CDR3 is TGTGCCAGCAGCGTAGGGCGGGAGGGCCGAGGCAATGAGCAGTTCTTC.

Judged by abundance, this clonotype is medium-sized. This sequence joins TRBV29-1 and TRBJ2-7; unclear D gene. The V gene lost 2 bases and the J gene lost 2 bases, with 7 bases spanning the gap. Germline V gene sequence: CDR1 SQVTM, CDR2 ANQGSEA. The length of the CDR3 is 12 residues. CDR3 loop: CSVEWLPYEQYV. The CDR3 nucleotides read TGCAGCGTTGAATGGTTGCCCTACGAGCAGTACGTC.

This clonotype was detected ten times or more. This rearrangement joins TRBV9 to TRBJ2-1, with TRBD2 identical over 7 bases. Germline lookup yields CDR1 SGDLS and CDR2 YYNGEE. CDR3 length: 10 residues. Trimming removed 7 bases from V and 13 bases from J; junction bases left unmatched: 5. DNA for the CDR3: TGTGCCAGCGGGGGGGGGAGACAGTTCTTC. Protein product: CASGGGRQFF.

This clonotype was picked up many times. The chain carries TRBV9 and TRBJ2-1; a possible D gene is TRBD2 (5 bases). The CDR3 sequence is 15 residues long. From germline, CDR1 is SGDLS and CDR2 YYNGEE. Trimming removed 3 bases at V and 10 bases at J, with 20 bases between. CDR3 bases: TGTGCCAGCAGCGCCGGCCCAGTCCTAGCAGAAGAGCAGTTCTTC. Translation: CASSAGPVLAEEQFF. Looking up the rest from reference TRBV9 and TRBJ2-1 gives the full variable domain: DSGVTQTPKHLITATGQRVTLRCSPRSGDLSVYWYQQSLDQGLQFLIQYYNGEERAKGNILERFSAQQFPDLHSELNLSSLELGDSALYFCASSAGPVLAEEQFFGPGTRLTVL.

This clonotype has at least ten counts. The V call is TRBV6-8, the J call TRBJ2-7; tentative D call: TRBD1 (5 bases). V shed 0 bases and J shed 3 bases, with 12 bases lying between them. This CDR3 region has 15 residues. Germline-derived CDR1 and CDR2 are MNHGY and SAAAGT. The CDR3 DNA reads as TGTGCCAGCAGTTACTCAGGGGCCAGGCGCTACGAGCAGTACGTC. Translated: CASSYSGARRYEQYV.

The rearrangement uses TRBV9 and TRBJ1-2; 9 bases match TRBD1. The germline CDR1 and CDR2 sequences are SGDLS and YYNGEE. V dropped 0 bases and J dropped 6; count of bases not matched to a gene: 6. CDR3 size: 15 residues. The CDR3, as DNA: TGTGCCAGCAGCGTAGTCCCCGGGACAGGGAATGGCTACACCTTC. Its protein is CASSVVPGTGNGYTF.

This clonotype has ten or more counts. The rearrangement links TRBV9 to TRBJ2-3, with D uncertain. Looked up from germline, CDR1 is SGDLS and CDR2 is YYNGEE. The CDR3 is made up of 16 amino acids. V shed 0 bases and J shed 2 bases, with 13 bases lying between them. CDR3 residues: CASSVGIDDTTDTQYF. The CDR3 bases are TGTGCCAGCAGCGTAGGCATAGATGATACCACAGATACGCAGTATTTT.

This clonotype was found many times. The genes are TRBV9 and TRBJ2-3; a possible D gene is TRBD1 (6 bases). Trimming took 0 bases from V and 0 from J, leaving 14 bases between them. Germline V gives CDR1 SGDLS, CDR2 YYNGEE. CDR3 length: 17 amino acids. CDR3 region: CASSVGNRVGSTDTQYF. The CDR3 DNA is TGTGCCAGCAGCGTAGGGAACAGGGTGGGGAGCACAGATACGCAGTATTTT.

The sample holds many counts of this clonotype. The chain couples TRBV9 to TRBJ1-6; maybe TRBD1 (5 bases). CDR3 length equals 14 residues. Germline V gene sequence: CDR1 SGDLS, CDR2 YYNGEE. V shed 4 bases and J shed 5 bases, with 10 bases lying between them. The CDR3: CASSRDGDNSPLHF. CDR3 sequence (DNA): TGTGCCAGCAGCCGGGACGGAGATAATTCACCCCTCCACTTT.